This paragraph reports one T cell receptor beta chain. This record belongs to a study of blood T cell repertoires in COVID-19. The CDR3 contains 12 residues. The V gene lost 3 bases and the J gene lost 5 bases, with 9 bases spanning the gap. Germline V gene data show CDR1 as SGDLS and CDR2 as YYNGEE. The authors' processing: Counts of nucleated cells, estimated from reference gene primer amplification, were obtained. Method: immunoSEQ multiplex PCR; TCRdb's copy keeps in-frame clones and lacks some. Clone size and V and J calls were adopted from that table, with D and trimming inferred from the DNA. This repertoire shows about 130,000 clones, about 80% found once; its top ten account for roughly 3%.

The sequenced sample was peripheral blood. The TCR sequence derives from an elderly woman with acute or convalescent COVID-19. The chain carries TRBV9 and TRBJ2-7; D remains unclear. CDR3 bases: TGTGCCAGCAGCGGCCCCCGCGACGAGCAGTACTTC. Translating gives CASSGPRDEQYF.